These 16 T cell receptor beta chains originate from one sample sequenced in a study of T-cell memory formation after mild COVID-19. One entry per CDR3 protein results from TCRdb running MiXCR on the 5' RACE reads. The table includes 95,000 to 120,000 distinct CDR3 sequences, 18% detected once. Sequencing was carried out using PBMCs or a T cell subset sorted from them (not recorded which). These receptors all come from a young man who had mild COVID-19 (a few samples of this study predate the infection). Cell type and time point are not known.

The chain has TRBV5-1 and TRBJ2-3, with D uncertain. The V end lost 4 bases, the J end lost 3 bases, and 12 bases lay between the germline ends. Germline V gene sequence: CDR1 SGHRS, CDR2 YFSETQ. The CDR3 extends over 14 amino acids. The chain's CDR3 is CASSPRVATDTQYF. The CDR3 bases are TGCGCCAGCAGCCCTAGGGTGGCTACAGATACGCAGTATTTT.

The chain carries TRBV7-8 and TRBJ2-2; 10 nucleotides agree with TRBD1. Germline V gives CDR1 SGHVS, CDR2 FQNEAQ. J gave up 2 bases and V 4 bases, and 10 bases lay outside the gene matches. The CDR3 length is 18 residues. For the CDR3, the DNA is TGTGCCAGCAGCTACCGGGACAGGGGATCCTCTAACACCGGGGAGCTGTTTTTT. It yields the protein CASSYRDRGSSNTGELFF.

The rearrangement uses TRBV5-4 and TRBJ2-7; D perhaps matches TRBD2 (5 bases). The CDR3 is made up of 14 amino acids. CDR1 SGHNT and CDR2 YYREEE come from the germline V gene (reference sequence). Trimming left V 4 bases short and J 2 bases short, with 13 bases between. CDR3 region: CASSRSDCAYEQYV. In nucleotides, the CDR3 is TGTGCCAGCAGCCGTAGCGACTGCGCCTACGAGCAGTACGTC.

In this sample, this clonotype turned up many times. V is TRBV29-1 and J is TRBJ2-3; 14 bases align to TRBD2. CDR3 size: 14 residues. Unmatched junction bases numbered 3, after V lost 4 bases and J lost 6 bases. Germline V lookup: CDR1 SQVTM, CDR2 ANQGSEA. Here the CDR3 DNA reads TGCAGCGTTGTAGGACTAGCGGGGGGCGATACGCAGTATTTT. Translating gives CSVVGLAGGDTQYF.

This clonotype has just a few counts. J is TRBJ1-6 and V is TRBV6-5, with 7 bases fitting TRBD1. Germline CDR1 MNHEY, CDR2 SVGAGI. Trimming at V came to 4 bases and at J to 6 bases, leaving 9 bases not matched to a gene. The CDR3 has 16 amino acids. The CDR3 DNA reads TGTGCCAGCAGTTGGAGCGGACAGGCACTTAATTCACCCCTCCACTTT. Residues: CASSWSGQALNSPLHF.

The rearrangement links TRBV24-1 to TRBJ2-3; perhaps TRBD2 as D (6 bases). The CDR3 loop spans 13 amino acids. V was shortened by 7 bases and J by 3 bases, with 10 bases between the two germline ends. Germline-derived CDR1 and CDR2 are KGHDR and SFDVKD. The chain's CDR3 is CATRGRGTDTQYF. In DNA, the CDR3 is TGTGCCACCAGGGGGCGGGGAACAGATACGCAGTATTTT.

This clonotype was seen more than once but under ten times. This chain connects TRBV10-3 to TRBJ2-2; TRBD1 aligns across 9 bases. The ends lost 2 bases at V and 6 bases at J; junction bases unmatched: 7. The CDR3 contains 16 residues. CDR1 is ENHRY, CDR2 SYGVKD, per germline. This CDR3 reads CAISEAGTGFSGELFF. The CDR3 bases are TGTGCCATCAGTGAGGCCGGGACAGGGTTTTCCGGGGAGCTGTTTTTT.

The V and J genes are TRBV6-2 or TRBV6-3 and TRBJ2-1; D perhaps matches TRBD2 (5 bases). The CDR3 totals 12 residues. V was cut by 10 bases and J by 4 bases, with 11 bases left in between. The germline CDR1 and CDR2 sequences are MNHEY and SVGEGT. The CDR3 DNA is TGTGCCACCAACCCGGGGTACAATGAGCAGTTCTTC. Protein sequence: CATNPGYNEQFF.

The chain recombines TRBV6-5 with TRBJ1-2, with 9 bases aligning to TRBD1. The CDR3 runs to 14 residues. Germline V CDR1 and CDR2: MNHEY, SVGAGI. V shed 6 bases and J 10 bases; nucleotides not matched to a gene: 12. CDR3 sequence (DNA): TGTGCCAGCAGCCTTCCCGGGACAGGGCTTTCCTACACCTTC. Its translation: CASSLPGTGLSYTF.

This clonotype is termed medium-sized. The chain recombines TRBV7-2 with TRBJ2-6; no clear D gene. Between the trimmed V and J ends, which lost 0 bases and 2 bases, there was a span of 2 bases. The CDR3 is 14 amino acids. CDR1 and CDR2 (germline): SGHTA, FQGNSA. The CDR3 DNA reads TGTGCCAGCAGCTTAGCGACTGGGGCCAACGTCCTGACTTTC. Its translation is CASSLATGANVLTF.

The chain joins TRBV7-9 to TRBJ2-7; a possible D gene is TRBD2 (6 bases). The CDR3 runs to 14 residues. Germline lookup yields CDR1 SEHNR and CDR2 FQNEAQ (reference sequence). Trimming stripped 5 bases from V and 4 bases from J, with 15 bases between. CDR3 DNA: TGTGCCAGCAGCCGGCCGGGACTGAATTACGAGCAGTACTTC. It encodes CASSRPGLNYEQYF.

The sample holds a few counts of this clonotype. This rearrangement joins TRBV4-1 to TRBJ1-2; D remains unclear. V lost 0 bases and J lost 4, with 12 bases in between. The CDR3 loop spans 15 amino acids. Germline V lookup: CDR1 MGHRA, CDR2 YSYEKL. CDR3 nucleotides: TGCGCCAGCAGCCAAGAAGGCCGCGCGCGCTATGGCTACACCTTC. The encoded protein is CASSQEGRARYGYTF.

On this clonotype: One junction end does not reproduce the germline sequence, and a read error may be involved. The rearrangement joins TRBV7-7 to TRBJ2-3, with D maybe TRBD1 (5 bases). Germline-derived CDR1 and CDR2 are SSHAT and FNYEAQ (reference sequence). This CDR3 has 15 amino acids. CDR3 coding DNA: TGTGCTAGCAGCCTAGGAGCAGGGTGGGCAGATACGCAGTATTTT. This gives the protein CASSLGAGWADTQYF.

The rearrangement links TRBV6-2 or TRBV6-3 to TRBJ2-7; no firm D call. The germline CDR1 and CDR2 sequences are MNHEY and SVGEGT. V shed 5 bases and J shed 5 bases, with 7 bases lying between them. The CDR3 is 11 residues long. The CDR3: CASSRANEQYV. In DNA form, the CDR3 reads TGTGCCAGCAGTAGGGCCAACGAGCAGTACGTC.

The rearrangement links TRBV2 to TRBJ1-6; 7 bases are a match to TRBD1. In germline, CDR1 is SNHLY, CDR2 FYNNEI. J lost 6 bases, V lost 8 bases, and 7 bases had no gene match. The CDR3 sequence is 14 residues long. CDR3 sequence (DNA): TGTGCCAGCCCCAGGGGGGGAGGTAATTCACCCCTCCACTTT. Its protein product is CASPRGGGNSPLHF.

This clonotype was recorded a few times. The J gene is TRBJ2-5, the V gene TRBV7-2, with 14 bases that match TRBD2. Germline V gene lookup returns CDR1 SGHTA and CDR2 FQGNSA. The CDR3 length is 16 residues. V trimming: 5 bases; J trimming: 2 bases; junction bases outside the gene matches: 4. The CDR3 spells CASSPRLAGGQETQYF. The CDR3 DNA sequence: TGTGCCAGCAGCCCGCGACTAGCGGGGGGGCAAGAGACCCAGTACTTC. Using reference TRBV7-2 and TRBJ2-5 for the parts outside the CDR3, the full variable domain is GAGVSQSPSNKVTEKGKDVELRCDPISGHTALYWYRQSLGQGLEFLIYFQGNSAPDKSGLPSDRFSAERTGGSVSTLTIQRTQQEDSAVYLCASSPRLAGGQETQYFGPGTRLLVL.